The clone carrying this TCR beta chain showed up many times. Its antigen is still unknown. Deletions cut 3 bases from V and 4 bases from J, with 13 bases between. Germline V gene lookup returns CDR1 SGHKS and CDR2 YYEKEE (reference sequence). The CDR3 sequence is 14 residues long. This sample was taken from a study of T cells in Graves' hyperthyroidism and ophthalmopathy. Study outcomes and limitations: A 13 V-J signature model discriminated ophthalmopathy versus stable hyperthyroidism.

Ophthalmopathy patients all had a Clinical Activity Score of at least 3, a NOSPECS grade of at least 4 and disease under 3 months old. Those patients with uncontrolled infection, other autoimmune disease, pregnancy or lactation were excluded. Diagnoses were established using clinical symptoms, serum thyroxine and TRAb, thyroid ultrasound and orbital computed tomography. Template material for amplifying TCR beta CDR3 regions consisted of RNA transcripts. When the TCR CDR3 underwent first-round RT-PCR, the HTBI primer set was used. TCRdb re-analysed the multiplex PCR reads in MiXCR, keeping a single row per CDR3 protein. This sample has about 520,000 distinct CDR3 sequences, with around 22% found just once.

Sequenced: blood. This receptor was taken from a woman in her twenties or thirties with Graves' ophthalmopathy. The chain recombines TRBV5-5 with TRBJ1-2; a possible D gene is TRBD1 (5 bases). The CDR3 DNA is TGTGCCAGCAGCTCCGGGACGGAGGGCTATGGCTACACCTTC. This gives the protein CASSSGTEGYGYTF.